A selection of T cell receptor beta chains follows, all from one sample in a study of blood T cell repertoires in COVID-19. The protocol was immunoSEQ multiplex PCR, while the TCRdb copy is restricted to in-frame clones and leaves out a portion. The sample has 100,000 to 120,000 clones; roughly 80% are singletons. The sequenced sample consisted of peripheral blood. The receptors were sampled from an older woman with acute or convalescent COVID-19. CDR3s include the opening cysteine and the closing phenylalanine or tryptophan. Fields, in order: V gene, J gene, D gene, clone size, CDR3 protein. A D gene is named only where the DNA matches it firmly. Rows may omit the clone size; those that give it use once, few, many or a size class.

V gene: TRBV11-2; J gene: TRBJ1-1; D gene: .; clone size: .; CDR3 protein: CASSLEQGPIPEAFF
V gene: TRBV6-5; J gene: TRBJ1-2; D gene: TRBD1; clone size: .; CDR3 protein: CASSYGQGAGYTF
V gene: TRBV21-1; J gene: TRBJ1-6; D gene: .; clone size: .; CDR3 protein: CASSIEIGAMYSPLHF
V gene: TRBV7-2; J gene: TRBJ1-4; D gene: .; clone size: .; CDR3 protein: CASSFGRVEEKLFF
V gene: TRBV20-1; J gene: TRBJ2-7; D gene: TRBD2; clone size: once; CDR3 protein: CSASSASGHSYEQYF
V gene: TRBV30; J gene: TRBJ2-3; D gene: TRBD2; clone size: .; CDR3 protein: CAWRPGLAADTQYF
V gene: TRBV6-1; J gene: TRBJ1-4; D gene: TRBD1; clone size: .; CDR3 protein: CASSERQGPGIGEKLFF
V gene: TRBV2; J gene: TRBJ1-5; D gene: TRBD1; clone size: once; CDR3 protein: CASTGRDRDFVSNQPQHF
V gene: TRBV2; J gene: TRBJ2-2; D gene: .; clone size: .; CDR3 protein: CASSPLGQMNTGELFF
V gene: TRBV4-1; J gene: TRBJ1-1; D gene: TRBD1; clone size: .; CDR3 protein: CASSRDPGQGLNTEAFF
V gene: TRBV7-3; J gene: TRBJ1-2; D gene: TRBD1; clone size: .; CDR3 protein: CASSSQGNYGYTF
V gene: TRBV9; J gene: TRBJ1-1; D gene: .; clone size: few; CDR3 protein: CASSVEAGDTEAFF
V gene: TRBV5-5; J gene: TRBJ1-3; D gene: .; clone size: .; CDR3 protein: CASSLPGGYTIYF
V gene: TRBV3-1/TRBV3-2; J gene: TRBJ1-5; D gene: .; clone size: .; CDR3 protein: CASSDTGNGPQHF
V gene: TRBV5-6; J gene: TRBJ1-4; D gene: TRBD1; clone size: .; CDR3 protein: CASSLMGQGHEKLFF
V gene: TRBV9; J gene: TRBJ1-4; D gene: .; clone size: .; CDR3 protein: CASSVDPREATNEKLFF
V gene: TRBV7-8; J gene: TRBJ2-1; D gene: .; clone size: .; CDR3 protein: CASSSWRGPRNNEQFF
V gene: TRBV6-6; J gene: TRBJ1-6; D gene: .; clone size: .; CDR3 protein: CASSSGGAPTLHF
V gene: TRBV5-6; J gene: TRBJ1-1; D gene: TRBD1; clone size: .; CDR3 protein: CASSLEGANTEAFF
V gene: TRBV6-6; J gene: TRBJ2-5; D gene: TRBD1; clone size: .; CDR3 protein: CASSPDDRGSYQETQYF
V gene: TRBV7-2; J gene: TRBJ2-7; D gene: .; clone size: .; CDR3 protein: CASSLTPYYEQYF
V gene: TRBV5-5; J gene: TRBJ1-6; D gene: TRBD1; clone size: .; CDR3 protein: CASSLEHRGWNSPLHF
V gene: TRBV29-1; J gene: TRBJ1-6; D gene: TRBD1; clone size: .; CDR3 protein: CSVKGQTNSPLHF
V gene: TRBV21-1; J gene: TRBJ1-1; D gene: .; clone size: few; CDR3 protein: CASGDSENTEAFF
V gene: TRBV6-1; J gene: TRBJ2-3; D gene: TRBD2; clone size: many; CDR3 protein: CASSEELAGGQDTQYF
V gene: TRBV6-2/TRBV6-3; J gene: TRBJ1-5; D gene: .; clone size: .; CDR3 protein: CASSYGPLAGVNQPQHF
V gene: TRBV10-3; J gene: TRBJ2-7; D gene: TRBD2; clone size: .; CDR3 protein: CAITSGGGSYEQYF
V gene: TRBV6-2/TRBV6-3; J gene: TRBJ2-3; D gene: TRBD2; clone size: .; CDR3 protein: CASSLLAGPTDTQYF
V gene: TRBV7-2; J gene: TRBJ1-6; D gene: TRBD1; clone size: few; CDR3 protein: CASSLVTGVNSPLHF
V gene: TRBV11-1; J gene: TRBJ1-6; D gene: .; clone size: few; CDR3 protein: CASSLGAAETLHF
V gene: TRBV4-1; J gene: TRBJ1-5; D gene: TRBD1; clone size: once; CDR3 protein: CASSQGPTGLRSNQPQHF
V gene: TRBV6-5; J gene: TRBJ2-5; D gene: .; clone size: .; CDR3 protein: CASKYGAAETQYF